A selection of T cell receptor beta chains follows, all from one sample in a study of T cell responses to AZD1222 COVID-19 vaccine. Repertoires were generated with immunoSEQ multiplex PCR, while TCRdb's copy carries only in-frame clones and drops some. The sample shows about 120,000 clones, roughly 84% of them seen only once. The sequenced sample was peripheral blood, obtained on day 0 of AZD1222 vaccination. The receptors derive from an adult in good health. Both conserved end residues are part of each CDR3. A D gene is named only where the DNA matches it firmly. Size values are once, few and many counts, or a class for expanded clones, and some rows have none.

V gene	D gene	J gene	clone size	CDR3 DNA	CDR3 protein
TRBV3-1/TRBV3-2	.	TRBJ1-2	.	TGTGCCAGCAGCCAAGATATGCAGGGTACCTATGGCTACACCTTC	CASSQDMQGTYGYTF
TRBV18	TRBD1	TRBJ1-5	.	TGTGCCAGCTCACCACTAAGGCAGGGGGCTGGGGTTCTTCAGCCCCAGCATTTT	CASSPLRQGAGVLQPQHF
TRBV19	.	TRBJ1-5	.	TGTGCCAGTAATAGGGGAGAGGGCAATCAGCCCCAGCATTTT	CASNRGEGNQPQHF
TRBV28	.	TRBJ1-2	few	TGTGCCAGCAGTTTGAGGGATACCTATGGCTACACCTTC	CASSLRDTYGYTF
TRBV5-1	.	TRBJ1-6	.	TGCGCCAGCAGCACCCAAGGGGCAGGGAGCCGGATTGGATCACCCCTCCACTTT	CASSTQGAGSRIGSPLHF
TRBV6-5	.	TRBJ1-1	once	TGTGCCAGCAGAGTAGACAGTGAAGCTTTCTTT	CASRVDSEAFF
TRBV18	TRBD1	TRBJ1-6	.	TGTGCCAGCTCACCCTCCGAGACAGGGACCTCACCCCTCCACTTT	CASSPSETGTSPLHF
TRBV28	TRBD1	TRBJ1-3	.	TGTGCCACCGAAAAGGGGGCCCTCTCTGGAAACACCATATATTTT	CATEKGALSGNTIYF
TRBV4-1	.	TRBJ1-5	.	TGCGCCAGCAGCCAAGAGGGTCACCAGCCCCAGCATTTT	CASSQEGHQPQHF
TRBV7-9	.	TRBJ2-5	.	TGTGCCAGCAGCTTAGTCTGGGGGGACGAGACCCAGTACTTC	CASSLVWGDETQYF
TRBV6-5	.	TRBJ1-1	.	TGTGCCAGCAGCATAACAGGGCGGGACACTGAAGCTTTCTTT	CASSITGRDTEAFF
TRBV6-8	TRBD2	TRBJ2-5	.	TGTGCCAGCAGTTCTAGCGGGGCGAGACTAAAAGAGACCCAGTACTTC	CASSSSGARLKETQYF
TRBV5-6	.	TRBJ2-1	.	TGTGCCAGCAGCTTGGGGGGGGCAGCCCTCCATGAGCAGTTCTTC	CASSLGGAALHEQFF
TRBV7-6	TRBD2	TRBJ2-3	.	TGTGCCAGCAGCTTAGTGGGAGGGGTCGCAGATACGCAGTATTTT	CASSLVGGVADTQYF